The T cell receptor (beta chain) under discussion was sequenced for a study of control samples from healthy donors and cancer patients. TCRdb's table, derived via immunoSEQ multiplex PCR, lists solely in-frame clones and lacks some. The data show 99,000 or so clones, 83% seen once. The CDR3 runs to 18 residues. Germline V gene lookup returns CDR1 SGHTA and CDR2 FQGNSA. V lost 7 bases to trimming and J lost 0 bases; unmatched junction nucleotides: 16. Input material: blood. This clonotype originated in a woman between 50 and 59 years old in good health. The rearrangement uses TRBV7-2 and TRBJ2-3, with 7 bases aligning to TRBD2. CDR3 sequence: CASIRRASGRSSTDTQYF. The CDR3 region has the DNA TGTGCCAGCATCCGAAGGGCTAGCGGACGTTCTAGCACAGATACGCAGTATTTT.